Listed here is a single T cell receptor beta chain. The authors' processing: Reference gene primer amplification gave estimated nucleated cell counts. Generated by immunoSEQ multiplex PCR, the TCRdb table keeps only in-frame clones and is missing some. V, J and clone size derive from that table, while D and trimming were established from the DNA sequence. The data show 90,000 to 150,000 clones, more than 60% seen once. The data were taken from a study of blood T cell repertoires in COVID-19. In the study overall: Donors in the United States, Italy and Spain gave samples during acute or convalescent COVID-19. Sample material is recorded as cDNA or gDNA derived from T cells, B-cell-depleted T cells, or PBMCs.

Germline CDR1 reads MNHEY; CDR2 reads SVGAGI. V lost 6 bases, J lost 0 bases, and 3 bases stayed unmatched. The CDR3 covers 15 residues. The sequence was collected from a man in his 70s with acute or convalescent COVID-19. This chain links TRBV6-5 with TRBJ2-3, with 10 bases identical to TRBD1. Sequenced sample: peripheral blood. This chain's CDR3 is CASRRTGGSTDTQYF. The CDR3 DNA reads TGTGCCAGCAGGAGGACAGGGGGTAGCACAGATACGCAGTATTTT.